Listed here are 30 T cell receptor beta chains from one sample, sequenced in a study of T cell responses to AZD1222 COVID-19 vaccine. Clones were sequenced by immunoSEQ multiplex PCR, and TCRdb holds only the in-frame ones, with some missing. This table has 90,000 to 150,000 clones, 75% to 95% appearing once. The sample was peripheral blood, taken 28 days after the second dose of the MenACWY control vaccine. The receptors come from an adult who received the MenACWY meningococcal vaccine as a control.

CDR3: CASSIVSAGSYGYTF. The CDR3 DNA sequence: TGTGCCAGTAGTATAGTCAGCGCCGGTTCGTATGGCTACACCTTC. V and J are TRBV19 and TRBJ1-2; D remains ambiguous. The CDR3 spans 15 residues. V lost 1 base, J lost 5 bases, and 14 bases lay in between. CDR1 is LNHDA and CDR2 is SQIVND in the germline V gene (reference sequence).

V usage is TRBV6-2 or TRBV6-3 and J usage is TRBJ2-3, with D perhaps being TRBD1 or TRBD2 (5 bases each). V shed 5 bases and J shed 4 bases, with 16 bases lying between them. CDR3 size: 15 residues. Germline V gives CDR1 MNHEY, CDR2 SVGEGT. The CDR3 DNA follows: TGTGCCAGCAGTCTAAATAACCGGGGCCCAGATACGCAGTATTTT. It translates to CASSLNNRGPDTQYF.

V gene TRBV29-1 combines with J gene TRBJ1-1, with D possibly matching TRBD1 (6 bases). From germline, CDR1 is SQVTM and CDR2 ANQGSEA. The V end lost 6 bases, the J end lost 0 bases, and 8 bases lay between the germline ends. The CDR3 is made up of 12 amino acids. The CDR3 DNA reads as TGCAGCGTGGGACACCTGAACACTGAAGCTTTCTTT. It codes for CSVGHLNTEAFF. Together with reference TRBV29-1 and TRBJ1-1, the CDR3 gives the full variable domain: SAVISQKPSRDICQRGTSLTIQCQVDSQVTMMFWYRQQPGQSLTLIATANQGSEATYESGFVIDKFPISRPNLTFSTLTVSNMSPEDSSIYLCSVGHLNTEAFFGQGTRLTVV.

The chain links TRBV3-1 (or the pseudogene TRBV3-2) to TRBJ1-1, with D uncertain. Germline-derived CDR1 and CDR2 are LGHDT and YNNKEL (reference sequence). The CDR3 consists of 13 residues. The germline V and J ends were trimmed by 2 bases and 1 base, with 5 bases remaining between them. The CDR3 coding sequence is TGTGCCAGCAGCCAAAAACGGAACACTGAAGCTTTCTTT. Its translation is CASSQKRNTEAFF.

This clone turned up a few times. This chain links TRBV3-1 (or the pseudogene TRBV3-2) with TRBJ2-3; D remains unclear. Trimming stripped 4 bases from V and 6 bases from J, with 11 bases between. Germline CDR1 is LGHDT and CDR2 is YNNKEL (reference sequence). The CDR3 totals 13 residues. DNA of the CDR3: TGTGCCAGCAGCCCCCTACCCGGGGATACGCAGTATTTT. Amino acids: CASSPLPGDTQYF.

The chain recombines TRBV3-1 (or the pseudogene TRBV3-2) with TRBJ2-2, with 11 nucleotides matching TRBD2. This CDR3 has 16 amino acids. Germline CDR1 and CDR2: LGHDT and YNNKEL (reference sequence). V gave up 6 bases and J gave up 4 bases; unmatched junction bases: 7. CDR3: CASSNLAGGPTGELFF. CDR3 coding DNA: TGTGCCAGCAGTAACCTAGCGGGGGGCCCCACCGGGGAGCTGTTTTTT.

The chain recombines TRBV3-1 (or the pseudogene TRBV3-2) with TRBJ1-2; 8 bases are a match to TRBD1. CDR3 length: 19 residues. The junction had 13 bases not matched to a gene; V was cut back by 0 bases and J by 1 base. Germline assignment: CDR1 LGHDT and CDR2 YNNKEL (reference sequence). CDR3 sequence: CASSQDLNPITGGNYGYTF. In DNA form, the CDR3 reads TGTGCCAGCAGCCAAGATCTGAATCCGATAACAGGGGGTAACTATGGCTACACCTTC.

The genes are TRBV10-1 and TRBJ2-3; D unresolved. This CDR3 is 14 amino acids long. The V gene's germline CDR1 is WNHNN and CDR2 SYGVQD (reference sequence). V was clipped by 5 bases and J by 3 bases, with 12 bases between them. The chain's CDR3 is CASSSRKLTDTQYF. CDR3 nucleotide sequence: TGCGCCAGCAGTTCCAGGAAGCTTACAGATACGCAGTATTTT.

CDR3 sequence: CASSPGLAGGLEDTQYF. In DNA, the CDR3 is TGTGCCAGCTCACCGGGGCTAGCGGGGGGGCTCGAAGATACGCAGTATTTT. V usage is TRBV18 and J usage is TRBJ2-3; the match to TRBD2 covers 12 bases. The CDR3 is 17 residues long. Germline CDR1 is KGHSH and CDR2 is LQKENI. V trimming: 3 bases; J trimming: 5 bases; junction bases outside the gene matches: 9. The full variable domain, in which reference TRBV18 and TRBJ2-3 provide the parts outside the CDR3, is NAGVMQNPRHLVRRRGQEARLRCSPMKGHSHVYWYRQLPEEGLKFMVYLQKENIIDESGMPKERFSAEFPKEGPSILRIQQVVRGDSAAYFCASSPGLAGGLEDTQYFGPGTRLTVL.

This rearrangement joins TRBV23-1 to TRBJ2-7, with 8 bases aligning to TRBD1. TRBV23-1 is known as an ORF, though its function is uncertain. V lost 2 bases and J lost 1; bases outside the gene matches: 10. The CDR3 is 17 residues long. The chain's CDR3 is CASSQRVVRTGSYEQYV. CDR3 bases: TGCGCCAGCAGTCAAAGGGTTGTTAGGACAGGGTCCTACGAGCAGTACGTC.

The CDR3: CASRPASTDTQYF. The CDR3 DNA sequence: TGTGCCAGTAGACCTGCAAGCACAGATACGCAGTATTTT. This chain links TRBV19 with TRBJ2-3; D uncertain. Trimming removed 6 bases from V and 0 bases from J, with 7 bases in between. CDR3 length: 13 residues. Germline V gene data show CDR1 as LNHDA and CDR2 as SQIVND (reference sequence).

The chain uses TRBV19 and TRBJ1-4, with D hard to call. Trimming shortened V by 5 bases and J by 3 bases, and 10 bases separated the two germline ends. CDR3 size: 14 residues. Looked up from germline, CDR1 is LNHDA and CDR2 is SQIVND (reference sequence). As DNA, the CDR3 is TGTGCCAGTAGTTCACTGGTGTCTAATGAAAAACTGTTTTTT. Translated: CASSSLVSNEKLFF.

This clone was counted a single time. As DNA, the CDR3 is TGTGCCACCAGCAGAGAGATTCTCCCCGATACGCAGTATTTT. This codes for CATSREILPDTQYF. The V and J genes are TRBV15 and TRBJ2-3; D uncertain. This CDR3 region has 14 residues. Germline V gene sequence: CDR1 LNHNV, CDR2 YYDKDF (reference sequence). V was trimmed by 0 bases and J by 6 bases, leaving 10 bases between them.

CDR3 region: CASSEGIGTALAKNIQYF. In nucleotides, the CDR3 is TGTGCCAGCAGTGAAGGAATTGGGACAGCACTAGCCAAAAACATTCAGTACTTC. The V call is TRBV6-1, the J call TRBJ2-4; TRBD1 matches at 7 bases. V lost 1 base to trimming and J lost 0 bases; unmatched junction nucleotides: 9. The CDR3 is 18 amino acids. CDR1 and CDR2 from the germline V gene are MNHNS and SASEGT.

V usage is TRBV6-5 and J usage is TRBJ2-1, with D possibly TRBD1 on 6 matching bases. CDR3 size: 14 residues. From germline, CDR1 is MNHEY and CDR2 SVGAGI. V lost 6 bases to trimming and J lost 11 bases, with 20 bases between them. The CDR3 here is CASSRQVSGAKQFF. DNA of the CDR3: TGTGCCAGCAGCAGACAGGTTTCCGGGGCGAAGCAGTTCTTC.

The J gene is TRBJ1-6, the V gene TRBV6-5; TRBD1 matches 7 bases. The CDR3 runs to 14 residues. J gave up 7 bases and V 4 bases, and 4 bases lay outside the gene matches. Germline V gene data show CDR1 as MNHEY and CDR2 as SVGAGI. CDR3 DNA: TGTGCCAGCAGTTCAGGACAGGCGAATTCACCCCTCCACTTT. This translates into CASSSGQANSPLHF.

J is TRBJ2-1 and V is TRBV9, with 8 bases aligning to TRBD1. Germline lookup yields CDR1 SGDLS and CDR2 YYNGEE. Trimming took 5 bases from V and 10 from J; bases not matched to a gene: 11. This CDR3 is built from 14 residues. For the CDR3, the DNA is TGTGCCAGCAGTAGATTTACAGGGGGAGTGGAGCAGTTCTTC. This translates into CASSRFTGGVEQFF.

The chain employs TRBV2 and TRBJ2-7; D remains unclear. CDR1 is SNHLY, CDR2 FYNNEI, per germline. The CDR3 has 17 amino acids. Trimming left V 1 base short and J 0 bases short, with 16 bases between. The DNA for the CDR3 is TGTGCCAGCAGTGAAGGACCGACACCAAACTTCTCCTACGAGCAGTACGTC. Amino acids: CASSEGPTPNFSYEQYV.

This clone has a single count. The chain is built from TRBV12-3 or TRBV12-4 and TRBJ2-4; D is ambiguous. V was shortened by 5 bases and J by 8 bases, with 10 bases between the two germline ends. The length of the CDR3 is 12 residues. The CDR3 nucleotides read TGTGCCAGCAGTACTCATTCGTACATTCAGTACTTC. Its translation: CASSTHSYIQYF.

The CDR3 sequence: CASSWGGVYEQYV. The CDR3, as DNA: TGTGCCAGCAGCTGGGGTGGGGTTTACGAGCAGTACGTC. V and J are TRBV6-2 or TRBV6-3 and TRBJ2-7; no definite D call. V was shortened by 6 bases and J by 4 bases, with 13 bases between the two germline ends. In germline, CDR1 is MNHEY, CDR2 SVGEGT. The CDR3 loop spans 13 amino acids.

The chain joins TRBV2 to TRBJ2-3; D is possibly TRBD1 (7 bases). The germline CDR1 and CDR2 sequences are SNHLY and FYNNEI. The germline V and J ends were trimmed by 8 bases and 4 bases, with 16 bases remaining between them. This CDR3 contains 14 residues. CDR3 nucleotides: TGTGCCAGCGCCCTCCAGGGGGGCGCAGATACGCAGTATTTT. It specifies CASALQGGADTQYF. Using reference TRBV2 and TRBJ2-3 for the parts outside the CDR3, the full variable domain is EPEVTQTPSHQVTQMGQEVILRCVPISNHLYFYWYRQILGQKVEFLVSFYNNEISEKSEIFDDQFSVERPDGSNFTLKIRSTKLEDSAMYFCASALQGGADTQYFGPGTRLTVL.

The J gene is TRBJ1-3, the V gene TRBV28, with TRBD1 as a possible D gene (5 bases). The CDR3 has 14 amino acids. Trimming shortened V by 6 bases and J by 4 bases, and 13 bases separated the two germline ends. Germline CDR1 reads MDHEN; CDR2 reads SYDVKM. In nucleotides, the CDR3 is TGTGCCAGCAGCCGGCCAGGGACGGGAAACACCATATATTTT. The encoded protein is CASSRPGTGNTIYF.

This clone showed up just once. This chain links TRBV6-6 with TRBJ2-4; 7 nucleotides agree with TRBD1. Germline lookup yields CDR1 MNHNY and CDR2 SVGAGI (reference sequence). The CDR3 totals 15 residues. The J segment lost 7 bases and the V segment lost 5 bases, leaving 11 bases of the junction unmatched. CDR3 sequence: CASSETEDRRNIQYF. CDR3 sequence (DNA): TGTGCCAGCAGTGAGACAGAGGACAGGAGGAACATTCAGTACTTC.

The V and J genes are TRBV28 and TRBJ2-1, with D perhaps TRBD1 (5 bases). The V gene lost 5 bases and the J gene lost 12 bases, with 17 bases spanning the gap. Germline values: CDR1 MDHEN, CDR2 SYDVKM. This CDR3 comprises 13 residues. CDR3 loop: CASSTPAREVQFF. CDR3 DNA sequence: TGTGCCAGCAGTACACCGGCCAGGGAAGTGCAGTTCTTC.

The V gene is TRBV7-2, the J gene TRBJ2-5, with D possibly TRBD2 on 5 matching bases. The CDR3 length is 15 residues. The V gene's germline CDR1 is SGHTA and CDR2 FQGNSA. V lost 5 bases, J lost 0 bases, and 13 bases lay in between. The CDR3 reads CASSRNPGYQETQYF. The CDR3 DNA follows: TGTGCCAGCAGCCGTAATCCGGGGTACCAAGAGACCCAGTACTTC. Full variable domain (outside the CDR3, taken from reference TRBV7-2 and TRBJ2-5): GAGVSQSPSNKVTEKGKDVELRCDPISGHTALYWYRQSLGQGLEFLIYFQGNSAPDKSGLPSDRFSAERTGGSVSTLTIQRTQQEDSAVYLCASSRNPGYQETQYFGPGTRLLVL.

This clone came up once. V gene TRBV14 combines with J gene TRBJ1-4; 8 bases fit TRBD1. Germline trimming cut 5 bases from V and 7 bases from J; bases unmatched to any gene: 9. CDR3 length: 15 residues. CDR1 is SGHDN and CDR2 is FVKESK in the germline V gene. CDR3: CASSIIGTGREKLFF. The CDR3 bases are TGTGCCAGCAGCATCATCGGGACAGGCCGTGAAAAACTGTTTTTT.

The chain uses TRBV11-2 and TRBJ2-1, with 10 nucleotides matching TRBD2. CDR1 is SGHAT and CDR2 is FQNNGV in the germline V gene. The CDR3 extends over 14 amino acids. J gave up 4 bases and V 5 bases, and 2 bases lay outside the gene matches. The CDR3 region has the DNA TGTGCCAGCAGCCGACTAGCGGGTTACAATGAGCAGTTCTTC. Translation gives CASSRLAGYNEQFF.

The gene calls are TRBV28 and TRBJ2-7; D might be TRBD2 (6 bases). The V and J ends lost 6 bases and 2 bases respectively, with 14 bases between them. Germline values: CDR1 MDHEN, CDR2 SYDVKM. The CDR3 length is 14 residues. The CDR3 DNA reads as TGTGCCAGCAGACTAGGAGGGGCCGCCTACGAGCAGTACTTC. As protein: CASRLGGAAYEQYF.

This chain links TRBV28 with TRBJ2-5; 10 bases match TRBD2. V trimming: 5 bases; J trimming: 0 bases; junction bases outside the gene matches: 6. The germline V gene has CDR1 MDHEN and CDR2 SYDVKM. The CDR3 has 16 residues. The CDR3 here is CASSPMTSGYQETQYF. CDR3 bases: TGTGCCAGCAGTCCCATGACTAGCGGGTACCAAGAGACCCAGTACTTC. Complete variable domain (other parts from reference TRBV28 and TRBJ2-5): DVKVTQSSRYLVKRTGEKVFLECVQDMDHENMFWYRQDPGLGLRLIYFSYDVKMKEKGDIPEGYSVSREKKERFSLILESASTNQTSMYLCASSPMTSGYQETQYFGPGTRLLVL.

This clone came up once. This chain links TRBV20-1 with TRBJ1-6; 9 bases match TRBD1. CDR3 size: 11 residues. V was pared by 8 bases and J by 14 bases, with 7 bases of the junction left unmatched. Germline CDR1 and CDR2: DFQATT and SNEGSKA (reference sequence). The CDR3 DNA sequence: TGCAGTCAGACAGGGGGGGGATCCCTCCACTTT. This codes for CSQTGGGSLHF.